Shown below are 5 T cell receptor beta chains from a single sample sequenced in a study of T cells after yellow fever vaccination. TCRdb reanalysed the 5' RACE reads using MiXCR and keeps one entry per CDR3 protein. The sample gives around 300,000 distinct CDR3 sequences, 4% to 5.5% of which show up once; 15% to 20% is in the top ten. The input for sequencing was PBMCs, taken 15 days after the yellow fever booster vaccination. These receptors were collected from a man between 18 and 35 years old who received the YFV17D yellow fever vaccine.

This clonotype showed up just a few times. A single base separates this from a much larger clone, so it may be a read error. CDR3 sequence (DNA): TGTGCCAGCAGTCTAGGGACAGGGTGGAATTCACCCCTCCACTTT. Its protein product is CASSLGTGWNSPLHF. The chain joins TRBV12-3 or TRBV12-4 to TRBJ1-6, with TRBD1 matching 9 bases. CDR3 length equals 15 residues. Trimming cost V 5 bases and J 7 bases; bases outside gene matches: 6.

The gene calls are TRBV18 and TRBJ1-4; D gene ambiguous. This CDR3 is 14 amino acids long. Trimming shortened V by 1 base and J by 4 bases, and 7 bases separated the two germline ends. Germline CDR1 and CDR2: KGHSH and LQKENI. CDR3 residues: CASSPQRSNEKLFF. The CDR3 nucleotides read TGTGCCAGCTCACCACAGCGGAGTAATGAAAAACTGTTTTTT.

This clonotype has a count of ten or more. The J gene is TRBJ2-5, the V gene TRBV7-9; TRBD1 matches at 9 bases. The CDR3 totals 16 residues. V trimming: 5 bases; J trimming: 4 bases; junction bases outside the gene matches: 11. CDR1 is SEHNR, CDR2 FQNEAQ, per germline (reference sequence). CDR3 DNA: TGTGCCAGCAGCCACGGTGGGGGACAGGGAAGAGAGACCCAGTACTTC. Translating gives CASSHGGGQGRETQYF.

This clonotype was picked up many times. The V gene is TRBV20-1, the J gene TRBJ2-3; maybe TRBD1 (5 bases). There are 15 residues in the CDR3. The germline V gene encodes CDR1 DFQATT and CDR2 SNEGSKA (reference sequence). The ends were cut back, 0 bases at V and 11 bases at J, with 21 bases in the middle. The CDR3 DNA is TGCAGTGCTAGAGATTTTCAGGGTAGACAGAAGGGGCAGTATTTT. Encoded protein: CSARDFQGRQKGQYF.

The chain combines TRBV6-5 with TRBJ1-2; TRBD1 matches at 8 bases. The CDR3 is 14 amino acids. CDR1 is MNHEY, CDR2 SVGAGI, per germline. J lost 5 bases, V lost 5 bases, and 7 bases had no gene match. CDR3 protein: CASSAQGGIYGYTF. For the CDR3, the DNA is TGTGCCAGCAGTGCACAGGGGGGCATTTATGGCTACACCTTC.